The rows below give T cell receptor beta chains drawn from one sample of a study of post-analysis software for immune sequencing data. TCRdb reprocessed the PCR reads via MiXCR and lists one record per CDR3 protein. Among hundreds of thousands of distinct CDR3 sequences listed, roughly 29% were seen once. Sequencing was performed on blood. The source of these receptors is a girl aged 5 to 17 with multiple sclerosis. The CDR3 runs from the conserved cysteine through the conserved F or W. The order of the fields is V gene, J gene, clone size, D gene, CDR3 protein, CDR3 DNA. D genes are given only for firm matches. The size of a clone is reported for some rows only, either as once, few or many, or as a class for expanded clones.

>TRBV3-1|TRBJ2-7|few|.
CASSQDWYEQYF
TGTGCCAGCAGCCAAGATTGGTACGAGCAGTACTTC
>TRBV20-1|TRBJ1-1|few|.
CSAGAAGQANTEAFF
TGCAGTGCTGGCGCCGCGGGTCAGGCGAACACTGAAGCTTTCTTT
>TRBV12-3/TRBV12-4|TRBJ2-7|few|TRBD2
CASSFGRSPLYEQYF
TGTGCCAGCAGTTTCGGGAGGTCCCCTCTCTACGAGCAGTACTTC
>TRBV7-2|TRBJ2-7|.|.
CASSLAGGAWEYEQYF
TGTGCCAGCAGCTTAGCTGGGGGCGCGTGGGAATACGAGCAGTACTTC
>TRBV12-3/TRBV12-4|TRBJ2-7|.|.
CACTRTVAYEQYF
TGTGCCTGCACCCGGACGGTTGCCTACGAGCAGTACTTC
>TRBV20-1|TRBJ2-1|.|.
CSALGFSLSSYNEQFF
TGCAGTGCTCTGGGTTTTTCCTTAAGCTCCTACAATGAGCAGTTCTTC
>TRBV7-9|TRBJ2-1|.|TRBD1
CASSPVGGQGTGYNEQFF
TGTGCCAGCAGCCCGGTTGGAGGACAGGGGACTGGCTACAATGAGCAGTTCTTC
>TRBV10-3|TRBJ1-2|.|TRBD1
CAISDSPGQNISNYGYTF
TGTGCCATCAGTGATTCGCCGGGACAGAATATCTCTAACTATGGCTACACCTTC
>TRBV7-2|TRBJ2-4|.|TRBD2
CASSLEWGLAGDTDIQYF
TGTGCCAGCAGCTTAGAGTGGGGACTAGCGGGAGATACTGACATTCAGTACTTC
>TRBV5-6|TRBJ2-5|.|.
CASSLDWTPQETQYF
TGTGCCAGCAGCTTGGATTGGACACCCCAAGAGACCCAGTACTTC
>TRBV7-9|TRBJ2-7|few|.
CASSTTMGISHYEQYF
TGTGCCAGCAGCACAACCATGGGGATCTCTCACTACGAGCAGTACTTC
>TRBV20-1|TRBJ1-1|.|.
CSAKENTEAFF
TGCAGTGCTAAAGAGAACACTGAAGCTTTCTTT
>TRBV25-1|TRBJ2-7|.|TRBD1
CASSPRGGTGRNEQYF
TGTGCCAGCAGCCCAAGGGGTGGGACAGGGCGGAACGAGCAGTACTTC
>TRBV12-3/TRBV12-4|TRBJ2-3|.|TRBD2
CASWGGADTQYF
TGTGCCAGCTGGGGGGGGGCAGATACGCAGTATTTT
>TRBV9|TRBJ1-6|.|.
CASSVEGGARGNSPLHF
TGTGCCAGCAGCGTAGAGGGAGGGGCTCGGGGTAATTCACCCCTCCACTTT
>TRBV18|TRBJ2-7|few|.
CASAAAGRGDEQYF
TGTGCCAGCGCGGCGGCAGGGCGTGGAGACGAGCAGTACTTC
>TRBV12-3/TRBV12-4|TRBJ2-7|.|.
CASSFTSPYEQYF
TGTGCCAGCAGTTTCACATCTCCCTACGAGCAGTACTTC
>TRBV6-1|TRBJ2-3|.|TRBD2
CASKRTSGVSADTQYF
TGTGCCAGCAAGAGGACTAGCGGGGTTAGCGCAGATACGCAGTATTTT
>TRBV20-1|TRBJ2-7|.|TRBD1
CSAGAGQGGPHEQYF
TGCAGTGCTGGCGCTGGACAGGGAGGACCTCACGAGCAGTACTTC
>TRBV20-1|TRBJ2-1|few|TRBD2
CSAKRREWSSYNEQFF
TGCAGTGCAAAACGGCGGGAGTGGAGCTCCTACAATGAGCAGTTCTTC
>TRBV28|TRBJ1-5|.|.
CASSSRSNQPQHF
TGTGCCAGCAGTTCACGGAGCAATCAGCCCCAGCATTTT
>TRBV18|TRBJ2-1|.|TRBD1
CASSLRQGSSYNEQFF
TGTGCCAGCTCACTGCGACAGGGGAGCTCCTACAATGAGCAGTTCTTC
>TRBV20-1|TRBJ2-3|many|.
CSASQWERGGDTQYF
TGCAGTGCTAGTCAGTGGGAGCGAGGTGGAGATACGCAGTATTTT
>TRBV29-1|TRBJ2-4|.|.
CSVEDGGWGAPANIQYF
TGCAGTGTTGAAGATGGGGGTTGGGGGGCCCCGGCGAACATTCAGTACTTC
>TRBV9|TRBJ1-2|many|.
CASSALPGHGYTF
TGTGCCAGCAGCGCTCTACCGGGTCATGGCTACACCTTC
>TRBV20-1|TRBJ2-1|few|TRBD2
CSAQSGDAFREQFF
TGCAGTGCCCAGAGCGGGGACGCCTTCCGCGAGCAGTTCTTC
>TRBV29-1|TRBJ2-2|few|.
CSVGEGRGELFF
TGCAGCGTTGGCGAGGGGCGTGGGGAGCTGTTTTTT
>TRBV20-1|TRBJ2-1|few|TRBD2
CSPRGLAGPTTTYNEQFF
TGCAGTCCACGGGGACTAGCGGGGCCTACCACAACTTACAATGAGCAGTTCTTC
>TRBV7-2|TRBJ2-1|once|.
CASRFGGSPYNEQFF
TGTGCCAGCAGATTCGGGGGTTCCCCCTACAATGAGCAGTTCTTC
>TRBV12-3/TRBV12-4|TRBJ2-6|few|.
CASSSNAIASSSGANVLTF
TGTGCCAGCAGCTCAAACGCCATCGCCAGCTCCTCTGGGGCCAACGTCCTGACTTTC
>TRBV3-1|TRBJ2-7|.|TRBD2
CASSPKAGGVYEQYF
TGTGCCAGCAGTCCCAAAGCGGGGGGAGTTTACGAGCAGTACTTC
>TRBV28|TRBJ2-3|few|.
CASSFGGRGSVGTPLDTQYF
TGTGCCAGCAGTTTTGGGGGTAGGGGGTCTGTGGGGACCCCACTGGATACGCAGTATTTT
>TRBV29-1|TRBJ2-2|.|.
CSVSGEAVQIGELFF
TGCAGCGTTTCCGGTGAGGCGGTGCAGATCGGGGAGCTGTTTTTT